The source of this T cell receptor (beta chain) is a study of cytomegalovirus exposure and HLA in healthy donors. Study as a whole: The same platform as the approximately 660 first-cohort repertoires was used for the roughly 130 validation repertoires, a later analysis reported.

Broader study findings: The study recorded over 150 TCR beta chains that were cytomegalovirus-associated. Both high specificity and high sensitivity reportedly marked the classifier's diagnosis of cytomegalovirus status.

Here immunoSEQ multiplex PCR was the method, and the copy in TCRdb shows in-frame clones only, minus some. The table records almost 200,000 clones, about 81% of them present only once. CDR3 size: 15 residues. V was cut by 5 bases and J by 0 bases, with 8 bases left in between. The germline gives CDR1 LNHDA, CDR2 SQIVND (reference sequence). There are many counts of this clone. Its target is not known. Sequencing was performed on PBMCs. The chain uses TRBV19 and TRBJ2-6; D remains ambiguous. The clonotype originates from a woman in her 30s in good health and CMV-seronegative. The CDR3, as DNA: TGTGCCAGTAGTGACGGGTACTCTGGGGCCAACGTCCTGACTTTC. It codes for CASSDGYSGANVLTF.